This T cell receptor beta chain originates from a study of blood T cell repertoires in COVID-19. The wider study: PBMCs, B-cell-depleted T cells, or T cells provided the cDNA or gDNA that made up the material.

The assay was immunoSEQ multiplex PCR, and TCRdb's table has in-frame clones only and misses some. The sample lists 350,000 or so clones, 87% occurring once. Enrolment of Seattle patients took place during active infection, and they were followed longitudinally. Sample: peripheral blood. The origin of this receptor is a woman aged 25 to 39 with COVID-19, enrolled during active disease.

CDR3 nucleotide sequence: TGCAGTGCTAGTTGGCTAGCGGGAGACAAGACCCAGTACTTC. It codes for CSASWLAGDKTQYF. The J gene is TRBJ2-5, the V gene TRBV20-1; 10 bases map to TRBD2. The CDR3 is 14 residues long. Germline V gives CDR1 DFQATT, CDR2 SNEGSKA (reference sequence). The ends lost 3 bases at V and 6 bases at J; junction bases unmatched: 7.